This paragraph covers one TCR beta chain sequence. CDR1 KGHSH and CDR2 LQKENI come from the germline V gene. V lost 5 bases, J lost 4 bases, and 5 bases lay in between. CDR3 size: 11 residues. This sample was taken from a study of blood T cell repertoires in COVID-19. Libraries were prepared by immunoSEQ multiplex PCR; TCRdb keeps only in-frame clonotypes and omits some of them. This sample carries roughly 72,000 clones, about 90% of them seen once, and the ten largest clones take around 40%. The rearrangement links TRBV18 to TRBJ2-5; D not certain. The material sequenced was peripheral blood. This receptor was taken from a human donor in a cohort sampled during active COVID-19. CDR3 sequence: CASSGLETQYF. As DNA, the CDR3 is TGTGCCAGCTCAGGGCTAGAGACCCAGTACTTC.